There are many counts of the clone carrying this T cell receptor beta chain. The antigen is unknown. The read finishes 3 residues shy of the CDR3 end, and the germline J gene is used to complete it. The repertoire was sequenced with immunoSEQ multiplex PCR; TCRdb's copy has only in-frame clones and lacks some. The specimen has about 34,000 clones, none found just once. The data were taken from a study of T cell clonality in common variable immunodeficiency. V trimming: 5 bases; J trimming: 5 bases; junction bases outside the gene matches: 12. This CDR3 comprises 15 residues. CDR1 is SGHNT and CDR2 is YYREEE in the germline V gene (reference sequence). Study conclusions and caveats: CVID subjects shared fewer TCRbeta clones than healthy controls did. Common variable immunodeficiency TCR beta sequences reportedly had fewer deletions and N-nucleotide insertions.

The chain couples TRBV5-4 to TRBJ2-7; 8 nucleotides match TRBD2. What was sequenced was peripheral blood mononuclear cells. The sequence was collected from a human donor with common variable immunodeficiency. The part of the CDR3 DNA that was read is TGTGCCAGCAGGAGGCCGGGACTAGGGCTTGACGAG. Protein sequence: CASRRPGLGLDE. The complete CDR3 protein is CASRRPGLGLDEQYF.